This section outlines one T cell receptor (beta chain) sequence together with its context. No antigen is known for it. This specimen belongs to a study of T cell responses to AZD1222 COVID-19 vaccine. Overall study findings and caveats: The study reported that nearly half of spike-specific TCRs target unmutated variant regions. Donors were chiefly white British, with a greater number of females, and clonal diversity was perhaps underestimated.

Clones were sequenced by immunoSEQ multiplex PCR, and TCRdb holds only the in-frame ones, with some missing. The sample has 180,000 or so clones, around 90% seen once. The CDR3 spans 16 residues. In germline, CDR1 is GTSNPN, CDR2 SVGIG (reference sequence). V was pared by 4 bases and J by 6 bases, with 22 bases between. Specimen: peripheral blood, collected 28 days after the second AZD1222 dose. V usage is TRBV30 and J usage is TRBJ2-1; D perhaps matches TRBD2 (5 bases). The receptor was derived from an adult who received the AZD1222 COVID-19 vaccine. In DNA, the CDR3 is TGTGCCTGGAACTCCCGACTATCCCCTCGGCGCAATGAGCAGTTCTTC. Translating gives CAWNSRLSPRRNEQFF.